Listed here are 19 T cell receptor beta chains from one sample, sequenced in a study of T-cell memory formation after mild COVID-19. TCRdb fed the 5' RACE reads into MiXCR, producing one record per CDR3 protein. The sample records roughly 400,000 distinct CDR3 sequences, approximately 24% being singletons. Sequencing was done on a sample of PBMCs or a T cell subset sorted from them (not recorded which). The origin of the receptors is an adult woman who had mild COVID-19 (a few samples of this study predate the infection). Cell type and time point are not known.

This clonotype was recorded a few times. The chain carries TRBV5-1 and TRBJ2-3; D perhaps matches TRBD2 (7 bases). Trimming removed 0 bases at V and 0 bases at J, with 11 bases between. The CDR3 covers 16 residues. CDR1 is SGHRS, CDR2 YFSETQ, per germline. This chain's CDR3 is CASSLDAGASTDTQYF. The CDR3 DNA reads as TGCGCCAGCAGCTTGGATGCGGGGGCGAGCACAGATACGCAGTATTTT.

Only a few counts were recorded for this clonotype. This sequence joins TRBV24-1 and TRBJ1-2, with D possibly matching TRBD1 (5 bases). This CDR3 is built from 16 residues. V lost 3 bases to trimming and J lost 6 bases, with 19 bases between them. Germline V gives CDR1 KGHDR, CDR2 SFDVKD. CDR3 coding DNA: TGTGCCACCAGTGATCCCCTCCGTCGGGCGGGGGATGGCTACACCTTC. Protein sequence: CATSDPLRRAGDGYTF.

This chain uses TRBV21-1 with TRBJ2-5; TRBD2 is the table's D call, not checked against the DNA. TRBV21-1 is tagged as a pseudogene. This CDR3 comprises 17 residues. This CDR3 is CASSKEGGRTLLGTQYF. CDR3 in DNA: TGTGCCAGCAGCAAAGAGGGGGGGAGGACCTTGCTGGGGACCCAGTACTTC.

The V and J genes are TRBV5-4 and TRBJ2-1; D uncertain. V dropped 0 bases and J dropped 9 bases, with 4 bases sitting between them. This CDR3 region has 11 residues. Germline CDR1 is SGHNT and CDR2 is YYREEE (reference sequence). CDR3 loop: CASSLAAEQFF. The CDR3 DNA sequence: TGTGCCAGCAGCTTGGCCGCTGAGCAGTTCTTC.

The chain employs TRBV5-6 and TRBJ1-5; D is uncertain. In germline, CDR1 is SGHDT, CDR2 YYEEEE. CDR3 length equals 17 residues. V lost 1 base and J lost 0, with 14 bases in between. The CDR3 protein is CASSLWTAPYSNQPQHF. The DNA of the CDR3 is TGTGCCAGCAGCTTGTGGACCGCCCCCTATAGCAATCAGCCCCAGCATTTT.

The V call is TRBV18, the J call TRBJ2-7; D gene ambiguous. The V gene's germline CDR1 is KGHSH and CDR2 LQKENI. Trimming pared 2 bases from V and 0 bases from J, leaving 5 bases between. There are 13 residues in the CDR3. CDR3 sequence reads: CASSPTSSYEQYF. The CDR3 bases are TGTGCCAGCTCACCAACCAGCTCCTACGAGCAGTACTTC.

This rearrangement joins TRBV7-9 to TRBJ1-1; D perhaps matches TRBD1 (6 bases). With 1 base removed from V and 7 bases from J, the gap between germline ends came to 13 bases. The CDR3 covers 14 residues. CDR1 and CDR2 from the germline V gene are SEHNR and FQNEAQ (reference sequence). Here the CDR3 DNA reads TGTGCCAGCAGCTTAGGGGGGCAGCCATTTGAAGCTTTCTTT. Translating gives CASSLGGQPFEAFF.

The V and J genes are TRBV5-6 and TRBJ2-7, with 8 bases fitting TRBD1. Germline CDR1 is SGHDT and CDR2 is YYEEEE. The CDR3 has 14 residues. The ends lost 4 bases at V and 3 bases at J; junction bases unmatched: 6. The CDR3 is CASSPGTGYYEQYF. CDR3 bases: TGTGCCAGCAGCCCCGGGACAGGATACTACGAGCAGTACTTC.

The rearrangement joins TRBV19 to TRBJ2-1; 12 nucleotides agree with TRBD2. Trimming at V came to 3 bases and at J to 11 bases, leaving 14 bases not matched to a gene. This CDR3 region has 17 residues. Looked up from germline, CDR1 is LNHDA and CDR2 is SQIVND (reference sequence). The CDR3 bases are TGTGCCAGTAGTATTGGGGTACTAGCGGGAGGCCCTCGAAAGCAGTTCTTC. Its protein is CASSIGVLAGGPRKQFF. Supplemented by reference TRBV19 and TRBJ2-1, the full variable domain reads DGGITQSPKYLFRKEGQNVTLSCEQNLNHDAMYWYRQDPGQGLRLIYYSQIVNDFQKGDIAEGYSVSREKKESFPLTVTSAQKNPTAFYLCASSIGVLAGGPRKQFFGPGTRLTVL.

This clonotype was seen only a few times. A junction boundary mismatches the germline segment, possibly from a read error. The chain links TRBV12-3 or TRBV12-4 to TRBJ1-3, with D unresolved. This CDR3 is built from 13 residues. The CDR3 DNA sequence: TGTGCCAGCAGTCCCCTAGCGAGTTCTCGGCTATTTTTT. It translates to CASSPLASSRLFF.

This clonotype was counted a few times. The genes are TRBV24-1 and TRBJ2-1, with 9 bases lining up with TRBD2. V shed 2 bases and J 7 bases; nucleotides not matched to a gene: 8. Germline V gives CDR1 KGHDR, CDR2 SFDVKD. The CDR3 sequence is 16 residues long. DNA of the CDR3: TGTGCCACCAGTGATTGGGCGGGAGGGCCTGGAAATGAGCAGTTCTTC. Protein: CATSDWAGGPGNEQFF.

The chain uses TRBV4-1 and TRBJ2-7, with D perhaps TRBD1 or TRBD2 (7 bases each). Germline assignment: CDR1 MGHRA and CDR2 YSYEKL. The length of the CDR3 is 16 residues. The germline V and J ends were trimmed by 0 bases and 5 bases, with 17 bases remaining between them. In nucleotides, the CDR3 is TGCGCCAGCAGCCAAGATCGTTCAGGGGGGGCTAACGAGCAGTACTTC. Translation gives CASSQDRSGGANEQYF.

CDR3 DNA sequence: TGCAGTGCTAGTTTGACAGGGGCTTCGAACACTGAAGCTTTCTTT. Protein sequence: CSASLTGASNTEAFF. The rearrangement joins TRBV20-1 to TRBJ1-1; 8 bases match TRBD1. The ends lost 3 bases at V and 1 base at J; junction bases unmatched: 7. This CDR3 comprises 15 residues. Germline CDR1 and CDR2: DFQATT and SNEGSKA (reference sequence).

The chain couples TRBV7-2 to TRBJ2-2, with 12 positions matching TRBD2. The germline gives CDR1 SGHTA, CDR2 FQGNSA. V was clipped by 6 bases and J by 6 bases; unmatched bases: 5. CDR3 length: 15 residues. The CDR3 nucleotides read TGTGCCAGCAGGCCGACTAGCGGGGGTGCCGGGGAGCTGTTTTTT. It encodes CASRPTSGGAGELFF.

The rearrangement uses TRBV30 and TRBJ1-2, with TRBD1 matching over 8 bases. Per germline, CDR1 GTSNPN and CDR2 SVGIG (reference sequence). CDR3 length equals 14 residues. V was clipped by 4 bases and J by 4 bases; unmatched bases: 8. The CDR3 here is CAWTRTGNSYGYTF. Written as DNA, the CDR3 is TGTGCCTGGACCCGGACAGGGAATTCCTATGGCTACACCTTC.

This clonotype was seen only a few times. V gene TRBV7-2 combines with J gene TRBJ2-2, with 14 bases that match TRBD2. Losses at the gene ends were 4 bases for V and 1 base for J; bases not matched to a gene: 5. The CDR3 covers 18 residues. Germline CDR1 SGHTA, CDR2 FQGNSA. In nucleotides, the CDR3 is TGTGCCAGCAGCTCATCCGGGACTAGCGGGGGGAACACCGGGGAGCTGTTTTTT. Protein product: CASSSSGTSGGNTGELFF.

The genes are TRBV2 and TRBJ1-1; no clear D. V was pared by 9 bases and J by 4 bases, with 15 bases between. Germline V lookup: CDR1 SNHLY, CDR2 FYNNEI. This CDR3 has 13 amino acids. In DNA form, the CDR3 reads TGTGCCAGGAGGACCCCTTGGGGCACTGAAGCTTTCTTT. Translating gives CARRTPWGTEAFF.

This chain uses TRBV11-3 with TRBJ2-7, with D perhaps given as TRBD1 or TRBD2 (5 bases each). This CDR3 region has 11 residues. V gave up 8 bases and J gave up 3 bases, with 8 bases separating them. Germline CDR1 and CDR2: SGHNT and YENEEA. The CDR3 sequence: CASGGNYEQYF. CDR3 nucleotide sequence: TGTGCCAGCGGGGGAAACTACGAGCAGTACTTC.

This clonotype was detected once. The chain carries TRBV9 and TRBJ2-3; 11 bases map to TRBD2. With 3 bases clipped from V and 8 bases from J, the junction kept 11 bases outside the gene matches. The germline CDR1 and CDR2 sequences are SGDLS and YYNGEE. This CDR3 spans 16 amino acids. The CDR3 DNA reads as TGTGCCAGCAGCGGAGGACTAGCGGGTCCGTTAGGTACGCAGTATTTT. Amino acid sequence: CASSGGLAGPLGTQYF.